This T cell receptor (beta chain) was obtained from a study of cytomegalovirus exposure and HLA in healthy donors. Study outcomes and limitations: Per published reports, the classifier diagnosed cytomegalovirus status with high specificity and sensitivity. Sequencing likely caused a cluster of highly shared sequence variants.

The table lists this clone with a count of one. The antigen is undetermined. The PCR ran on 60 Vbeta and 13 Jbeta primers. Profiling relied on immunoSEQ multiplex PCR, and the TCRdb table lists in-frame clones only, not all of them. The sample lists some 150,000 clones; more than 75% were seen once. Deletions cut 2 bases from V and 0 bases from J, with 5 bases between. CDR3 size: 14 residues. CDR1 SEHNR and CDR2 FQNEAQ come from the germline V gene (reference sequence). This chain joins TRBV7-9 and TRBJ2-4; D not certain. This sequence originates from a male donor in good health and CMV-seronegative. Sequencing was done on a sample of PBMCs. This chain's CDR3 is CASSLSGAKNIQYF. The CDR3 nucleotides are TGTGCCAGCAGCTTATCGGGAGCCAAAAACATTCAGTACTTC.